This TCR beta chain was sequenced during a study of a mutant IDH1 vaccine in newly diagnosed glioma. Study as a whole: Of treated patients, around 60% were men and approximately 40% women, averaging about 40 years. The study's findings and limits: Among patients, 93.3% showed immune responses induced by the vaccine.

A word on this clone: Its cognate antigen is unknown.

Time point denoted: week 35, safety follow-up. In every dose of vaccine, 300 ug of mutant IDH1 20-mer peptide was given alongside topical imiquimod. Across weeks 1, 3, 5, 7, 11, 15, 19 and 23, patients received a vaccination each time, eight in all. Profiling relied on immunoSEQ multiplex PCR, and the TCRdb table lists in-frame clones only, not all of them. The repertoire has tens of thousands of clones, around four fifths of them found once; the top ten carry approximately 3.2%. Germline V gene sequence: CDR1 SGHDT, CDR2 YYEEEE. The CDR3 extends over 16 amino acids. With 5 bases clipped from V and 5 bases from J, the junction kept 12 bases outside the gene matches.

This sample comprised PBMCs, obtained from a glioma patient whose treatment included an IDH1 peptide vaccine. The receptor was derived from a man aged 40-49 years with glioma. Some clones in this sample may be carry-over from other donors' samples. The chain is built from TRBV5-6 and TRBJ2-5, with 10 bases identical to TRBD2. DNA of the CDR3: TGTGCCAGCAGGGGGGGACTAGCGACACGGTGGGAGACCCAGTACTTC. Encoded protein: CASRGGLATRWETQYF.